This T cell receptor beta chain was identified during a study of T cell responses to AZD1222 COVID-19 vaccine. Study-wide findings and caveats: Of spike-specific TCRs, nearly half reportedly target regions left unmutated in variants.

The ends were cut back, 0 bases at V and 0 bases at J, with 8 bases in the middle. The CDR3 is made up of 15 amino acids. CDR1 is SGDLS and CDR2 is YYNGEE in the germline V gene. A note on this clone: The antigen is not known.

The protocol was immunoSEQ multiplex PCR, while the TCRdb copy is restricted to in-frame clones and leaves out a portion. The sample records some 130,000 clones, approximately 93% being singletons. Material: peripheral blood, obtained on day 0 of AZD1222 vaccination. The V call is TRBV9, the J call TRBJ2-3; D ambiguous. This TCR was recovered from an adult in good health. Here the CDR3 reads CASSVGQRSTDTQYF. In DNA, the CDR3 is TGTGCCAGCAGCGTAGGTCAGCGAAGCACAGATACGCAGTATTTT.